This T cell receptor beta chain originates from a study of blood T cell repertoires in COVID-19. Study information: PBMCs, B-cell-depleted T cells, or T cells provided the cDNA or gDNA that made up the material.

Libraries were prepared by immunoSEQ multiplex PCR; TCRdb keeps only in-frame clonotypes and omits some of them. The table lists some 230,000 clones, 75% to 85% of them singletons, with roughly 7% in the top ten. There are 15 residues in the CDR3. The germline gives CDR1 MRHNA, CDR2 SNTAGT. After removal of 4 bases from V and 3 bases from J, the junction contained 2 bases not matched to a gene. The gene calls are TRBV6-4 and TRBJ2-2; 10 positions match TRBD2. The receptor's source is a woman between 50 and 59 years old with acute or convalescent COVID-19. Source material: peripheral blood. This chain's CDR3 is CASSGLAGDTGELFF. Written as DNA, the CDR3 is TGTGCCAGCAGTGGTCTAGCGGGGGACACCGGGGAGCTGTTTTTT.